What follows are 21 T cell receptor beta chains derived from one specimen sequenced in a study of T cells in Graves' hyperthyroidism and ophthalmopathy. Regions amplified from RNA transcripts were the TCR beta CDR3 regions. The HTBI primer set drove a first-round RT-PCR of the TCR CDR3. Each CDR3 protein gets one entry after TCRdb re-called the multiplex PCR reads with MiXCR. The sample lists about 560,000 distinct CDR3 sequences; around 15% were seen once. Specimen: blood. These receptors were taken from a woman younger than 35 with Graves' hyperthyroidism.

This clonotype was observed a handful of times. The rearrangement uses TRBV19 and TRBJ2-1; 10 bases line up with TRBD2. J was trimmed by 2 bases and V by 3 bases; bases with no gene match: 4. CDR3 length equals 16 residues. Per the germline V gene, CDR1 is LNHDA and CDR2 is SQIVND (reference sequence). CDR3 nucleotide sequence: TGTGCCAGTAGTATGGAGGGACTAGCGCCCTACAATGAGCAGTTCTTC. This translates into CASSMEGLAPYNEQFF.

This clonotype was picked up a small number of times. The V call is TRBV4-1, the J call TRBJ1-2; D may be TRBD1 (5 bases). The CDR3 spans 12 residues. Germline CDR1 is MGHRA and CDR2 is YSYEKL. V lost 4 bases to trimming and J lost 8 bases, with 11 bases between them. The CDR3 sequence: CASSRGWGGYTF. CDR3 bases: TGCGCCAGCAGCCGGGGGTGGGGCGGCTACACCTTC.

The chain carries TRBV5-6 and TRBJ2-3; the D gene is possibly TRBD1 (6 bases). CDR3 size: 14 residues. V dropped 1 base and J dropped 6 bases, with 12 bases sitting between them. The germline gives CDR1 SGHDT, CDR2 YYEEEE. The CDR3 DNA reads TGTGCCAGCAGCTTGACAGGGCTAGAGGATACGCAGTATTTT. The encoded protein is CASSLTGLEDTQYF.

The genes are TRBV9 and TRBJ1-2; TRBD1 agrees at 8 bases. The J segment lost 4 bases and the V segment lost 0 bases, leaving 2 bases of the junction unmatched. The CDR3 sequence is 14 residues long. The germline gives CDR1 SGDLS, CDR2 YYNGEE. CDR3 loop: CASSVGTGPYGYTF. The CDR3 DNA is TGTGCCAGCAGCGTAGGGACAGGGCCCTATGGCTACACCTTC.

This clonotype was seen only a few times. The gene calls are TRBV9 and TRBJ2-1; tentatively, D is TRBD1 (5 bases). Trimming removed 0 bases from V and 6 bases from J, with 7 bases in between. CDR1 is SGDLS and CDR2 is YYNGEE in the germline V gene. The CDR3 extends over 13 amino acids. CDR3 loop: CASSVGGGNEQFF. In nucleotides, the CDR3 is TGTGCCAGCAGCGTAGGGGGCGGCAATGAGCAGTTCTTC.

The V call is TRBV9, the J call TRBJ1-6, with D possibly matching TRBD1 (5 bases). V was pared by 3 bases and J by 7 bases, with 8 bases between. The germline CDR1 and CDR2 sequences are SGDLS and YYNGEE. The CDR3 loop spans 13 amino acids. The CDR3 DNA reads TGTGCCAGCAGCGAAAACAGGAATTCACCCCTCCACTTT. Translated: CASSENRNSPLHF.

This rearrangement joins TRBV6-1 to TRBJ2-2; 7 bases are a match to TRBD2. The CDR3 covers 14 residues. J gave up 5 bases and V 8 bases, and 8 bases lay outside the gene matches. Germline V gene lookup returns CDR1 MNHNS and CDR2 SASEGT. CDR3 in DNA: TGTGCCAGCGAGCGGGGCGCAGGGACCGGGGAGCTGTTTTTT. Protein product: CASERGAGTGELFF.

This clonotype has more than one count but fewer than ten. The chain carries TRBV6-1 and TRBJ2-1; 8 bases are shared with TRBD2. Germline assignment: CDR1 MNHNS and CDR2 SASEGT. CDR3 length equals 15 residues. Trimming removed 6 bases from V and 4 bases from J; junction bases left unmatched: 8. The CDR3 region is CASSDLGLDYNEQFF. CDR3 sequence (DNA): TGTGCCAGCAGCGACCTGGGACTAGATTACAATGAGCAGTTCTTC.

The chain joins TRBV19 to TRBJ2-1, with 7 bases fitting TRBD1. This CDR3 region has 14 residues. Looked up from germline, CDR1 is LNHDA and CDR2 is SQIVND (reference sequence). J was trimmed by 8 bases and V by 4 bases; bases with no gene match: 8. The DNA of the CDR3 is TGTGCCAGTAGTAAGATACAGGGGAAGCATGAGCAGTTCTTC. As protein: CASSKIQGKHEQFF. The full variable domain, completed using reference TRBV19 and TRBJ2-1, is DGGITQSPKYLFRKEGQNVTLSCEQNLNHDAMYWYRQDPGQGLRLIYYSQIVNDFQKGDIAEGYSVSREKKESFPLTVTSAQKNPTAFYLCASSKIQGKHEQFFGPGTRLTVL.

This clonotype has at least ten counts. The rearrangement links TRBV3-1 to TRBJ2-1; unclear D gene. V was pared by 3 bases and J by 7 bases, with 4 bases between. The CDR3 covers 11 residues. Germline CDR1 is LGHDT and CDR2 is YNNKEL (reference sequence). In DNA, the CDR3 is TGTGCCAGCAGCCAGGGGAATGAGCAGTTCTTC. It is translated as CASSQGNEQFF.

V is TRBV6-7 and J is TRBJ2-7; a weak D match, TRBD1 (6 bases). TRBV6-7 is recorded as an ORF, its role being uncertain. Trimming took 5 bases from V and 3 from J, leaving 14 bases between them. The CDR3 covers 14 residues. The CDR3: CASSDYMTGYEQYF. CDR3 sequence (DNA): TGTGCCAGCAGTGACTATATGACAGGCTACGAGCAGTACTTC.

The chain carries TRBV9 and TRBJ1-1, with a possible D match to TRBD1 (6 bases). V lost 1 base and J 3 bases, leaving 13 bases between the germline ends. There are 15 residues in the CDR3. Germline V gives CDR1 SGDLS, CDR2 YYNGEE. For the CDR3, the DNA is TGTGCCAGCAGCGTAAACCCCAGGGGACACACTGAAGCTTTCTTT. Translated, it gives CASSVNPRGHTEAFF. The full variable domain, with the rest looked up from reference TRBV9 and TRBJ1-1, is DSGVTQTPKHLITATGQRVTLRCSPRSGDLSVYWYQQSLDQGLQFLIQYYNGEERAKGNILERFSAQQFPDLHSELNLSSLELGDSALYFCASSVNPRGHTEAFFGQGTRLTVV.

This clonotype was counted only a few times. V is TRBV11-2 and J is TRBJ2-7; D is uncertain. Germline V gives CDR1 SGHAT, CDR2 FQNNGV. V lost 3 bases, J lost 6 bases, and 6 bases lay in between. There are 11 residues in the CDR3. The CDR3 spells CASSFSTEQYF. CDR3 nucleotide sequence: TGTGCCAGCAGCTTCTCGACCGAGCAGTACTTC.

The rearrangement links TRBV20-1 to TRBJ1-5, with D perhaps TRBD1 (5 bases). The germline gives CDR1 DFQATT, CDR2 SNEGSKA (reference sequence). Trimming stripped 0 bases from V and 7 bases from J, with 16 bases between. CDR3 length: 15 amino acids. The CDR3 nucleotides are TGCAGTGCTAGAGATTTGGGGGATTATAAGCAGCCCCAGCATTTT. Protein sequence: CSARDLGDYKQPQHF.

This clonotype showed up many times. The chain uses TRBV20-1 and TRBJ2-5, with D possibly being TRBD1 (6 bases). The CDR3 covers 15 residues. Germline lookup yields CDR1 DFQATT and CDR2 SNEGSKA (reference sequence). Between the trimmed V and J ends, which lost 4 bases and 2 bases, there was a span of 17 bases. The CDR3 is CSAKNSQGFQETQYF. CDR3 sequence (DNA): TGCAGTGCTAAAAACTCACAGGGATTTCAAGAGACCCAGTACTTC.

The CDR3 nucleotides are TGTGCCACCAGCAGAGGGGTACAGGTTGGGATGAACACTGAAGCTTTCTTT. Translation gives CATSRGVQVGMNTEAFF. V usage is TRBV15 and J usage is TRBJ1-1; a possible D gene is TRBD1 (5 bases). Trimming pared 1 base from V and 0 bases from J, leaving 15 bases between. From germline, CDR1 is LNHNV and CDR2 YYDKDF (reference sequence). The CDR3 contains 17 residues.

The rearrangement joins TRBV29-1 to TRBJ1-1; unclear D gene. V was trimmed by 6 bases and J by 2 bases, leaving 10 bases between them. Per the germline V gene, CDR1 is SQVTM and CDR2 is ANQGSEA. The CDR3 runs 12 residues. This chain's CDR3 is CSVSGPNTEAFF. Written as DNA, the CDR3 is TGCAGCGTCTCAGGCCCAAACACTGAAGCTTTCTTT.

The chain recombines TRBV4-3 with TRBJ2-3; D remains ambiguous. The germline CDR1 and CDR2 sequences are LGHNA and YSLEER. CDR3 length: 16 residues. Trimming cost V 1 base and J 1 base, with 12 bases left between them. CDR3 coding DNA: TGCGCCAGCAGCCAAGTGGGTATATCGGGCACAGATACGCAGTATTTT. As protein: CASSQVGISGTDTQYF.

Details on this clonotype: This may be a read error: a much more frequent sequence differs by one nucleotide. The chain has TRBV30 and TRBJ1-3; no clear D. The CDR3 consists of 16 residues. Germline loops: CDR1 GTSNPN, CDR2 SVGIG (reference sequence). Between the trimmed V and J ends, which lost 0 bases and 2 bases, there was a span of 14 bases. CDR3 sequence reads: CAWSVTGMGTGNTIYF. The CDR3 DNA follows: TGTGCCTGGAGTGTAACGGGGATGGGAACTGGAAACACCATATATTTT. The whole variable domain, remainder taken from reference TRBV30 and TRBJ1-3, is SQTIHQWPATLVQPVGSPLSLECTVEGTSNPNLYWYRQAAGRGLQLLFYSVGIGQISSEVPQNLSASRPQDRQFILSSKKLLLSDSGFYLCAWSVTGMGTGNTIYFGEGSWLTVV.

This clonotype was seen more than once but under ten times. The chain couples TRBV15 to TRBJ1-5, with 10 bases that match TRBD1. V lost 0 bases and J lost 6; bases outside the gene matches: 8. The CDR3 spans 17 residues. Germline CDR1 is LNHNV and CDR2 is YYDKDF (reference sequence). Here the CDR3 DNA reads TGTGCCACCAGCAGAGACAGGACCGGGACAGGGGTTCAGCCCCAGCATTTT. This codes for CATSRDRTGTGVQPQHF. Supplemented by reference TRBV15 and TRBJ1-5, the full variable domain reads DAMVIQNPRYQVTQFGKPVTLSCSQTLNHNVMYWYQQKSSQAPKLLFHYYDKDFNNEADTPDNFQSRRPNTSFCFLDIRSPGLGDTAMYLCATSRDRTGTGVQPQHFGDGTRLSIL.

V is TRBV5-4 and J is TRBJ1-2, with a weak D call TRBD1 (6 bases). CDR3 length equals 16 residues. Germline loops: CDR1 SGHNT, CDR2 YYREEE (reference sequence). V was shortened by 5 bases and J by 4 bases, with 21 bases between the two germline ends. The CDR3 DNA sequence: TGTGCCAGCAGTTCCGCCTCCAGGGGCTTTGGCTATGGCTACACCTTC. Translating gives CASSSASRGFGYGYTF.